The 14 T cell receptor beta chains in this list originate from one sample, sequenced in a study of T cell responses to AZD1222 COVID-19 vaccine. The table came from immunoSEQ multiplex PCR; TCRdb's copy has only in-frame clones and leaves some out. The sample yields 80,000 or so clones, 90% seen once. The source was peripheral blood, collected 28 days after the second AZD1222 dose. These receptors originate from an adult who received the AZD1222 COVID-19 vaccine.

This chain links TRBV7-3 with TRBJ1-6, with TRBD1 identical over 9 bases. Germline CDR1 SGHTA, CDR2 FQGTGA. The CDR3 runs 15 residues. V dropped 2 bases and J dropped 9; count of bases not matched to a gene: 5. In DNA, the CDR3 is TGTGCCAGCAGCTTAGAAGGACAGGGGAGTTCACCCCTCCACTTT. This gives the protein CASSLEGQGSSPLHF.

This clone was recorded only once. The chain links TRBV27 to TRBJ2-3, with D uncertain. The V and J ends lost 6 bases and 2 bases respectively, with 9 bases between them. The CDR3 runs to 13 residues. Per germline, CDR1 MNHEY and CDR2 SMNVEV (reference sequence). The CDR3 region has the DNA TGTGCCAGCAGCGGCTCATTCACAGATACGCAGTATTTT. Amino acids: CASSGSFTDTQYF.

This chain joins TRBV7-9 and TRBJ2-2; 9 bases are a match to TRBD1. The germline gives CDR1 SEHNR, CDR2 FQNEAQ (reference sequence). Losses at the gene ends were 2 bases for V and 4 bases for J; bases not matched to a gene: 5. This CDR3 comprises 16 residues. CDR3 loop: CASSLYGTGRTGELFF. CDR3 coding DNA: TGTGCCAGCAGCTTATACGGGACAGGGCGCACCGGGGAGCTGTTTTTT.

The DNA for the CDR3 is TGTGCCAGCAGCTTATCTTGGGGAAGGGGGGCCCTCCAAGAGACCCAGTACTTC. Encoded protein: CASSLSWGRGALQETQYF. The chain uses TRBV7-9 and TRBJ2-5, with D tentatively TRBD1 or TRBD2 (6 bases each). V dropped 2 bases and J dropped 1 base, with 20 bases sitting between them. There are 18 residues in the CDR3. Germline assignment: CDR1 SEHNR and CDR2 FQNEAQ (reference sequence).

The sample holds one count of this clone. This chain uses TRBV6-2 or TRBV6-3 with TRBJ2-7; D not certain. Germline lookup yields CDR1 MNHEY and CDR2 SVGEGT. V was shortened by 2 bases and J by 0 bases, with 5 bases between the two germline ends. The CDR3 is made up of 13 amino acids. The CDR3 DNA follows: TGTGCCAGCAGTTACAGGGTCTCCTACGAGCAGTACTTC. Translating gives CASSYRVSYEQYF.

A single count supports this clone. This chain connects TRBV24-1 to TRBJ1-5; D is perhaps TRBD1 (6 bases). From germline, CDR1 is KGHDR and CDR2 SFDVKD. The CDR3 sequence is 16 residues long. Trimming removed 1 base from V and 7 bases from J, with 16 bases in between. The CDR3 DNA sequence: TGTGCCACCAGTGATTTTGGAACAGGGTCAGAGCAGCCCCAGCATTTT. Amino acids: CATSDFGTGSEQPQHF.

This chain uses TRBV6-5 with TRBJ2-7, with D possibly matching TRBD2 (6 bases). The germline CDR1 and CDR2 sequences are MNHEY and SVGAGI. The CDR3 runs 15 residues. The germline V and J ends were trimmed by 4 bases and 2 bases, with 15 bases remaining between them. This CDR3 is CASSSPGLGTYEQYF. In DNA form, the CDR3 reads TGTGCCAGCAGTTCCCCGGGACTGGGTACCTACGAGCAGTACTTC.

The chain uses TRBV2 and TRBJ1-4, with D hard to call. CDR1 is SNHLY, CDR2 FYNNEI, per germline. CDR3 length: 14 amino acids. Trimming removed 3 bases at V and 2 bases at J, with 7 bases between. CDR3 region: CASSEWKTNEKLFF. The CDR3 DNA reads as TGTGCCAGCAGTGAGTGGAAGACTAATGAAAAACTGTTTTTT.

This clone turned up a few times. The J gene is TRBJ2-1, the V gene TRBV7-8, with 8 nucleotides matching TRBD2. The germline V gene has CDR1 SGHVS and CDR2 FQNEAQ. This CDR3 comprises 17 residues. The J segment lost 0 bases and the V segment lost 2 bases, leaving 6 bases of the junction unmatched. CDR3 in amino acids: CASSLFRGRTSYNEQFF. The CDR3 region has the DNA TGTGCCAGCAGCTTATTCCGCGGGAGGACCTCCTACAATGAGCAGTTCTTC.

This chain joins TRBV7-9 and TRBJ1-2, with D perhaps matching TRBD1 (5 bases). CDR3 size: 13 residues. Germline lookup yields CDR1 SEHNR and CDR2 FQNEAQ (reference sequence). V was shortened by 6 bases and J by 8 bases, with 16 bases between the two germline ends. The CDR3 region is CASSLGGVDGYTF. CDR3 DNA sequence: TGTGCCAGCAGTCTTGGGGGAGTGGACGGCTACACCTTC.

The J gene is TRBJ1-1, the V gene TRBV5-4; D gene uncertain. The germline V and J ends were trimmed by 4 bases and 1 base, with 14 bases remaining between them. This CDR3 is 15 amino acids long. Per germline, CDR1 SGHNT and CDR2 YYREEE (reference sequence). CDR3 loop: CASSPLPHTNTEAFF. DNA for the CDR3: TGTGCCAGCAGCCCGCTTCCTCATACGAACACTGAAGCTTTCTTT.

This rearrangement joins TRBV6-2 or TRBV6-3 to TRBJ2-1; D may be TRBD2 (6 bases). V shed 2 bases and J shed 8 bases, with 25 bases lying between them. The V gene's germline CDR1 is MNHEY and CDR2 SVGEGT. The CDR3 sequence is 18 residues long. The CDR3 here is CASSYPPGTGLYIHEQFF. CDR3 in DNA: TGTGCCAGCAGTTACCCGCCGGGGACTGGCCTCTACATCCATGAGCAGTTCTTC.

The DNA for the CDR3 is TGTGCCAGCAGCGTAGACGGGGCCGATCAGCCCCAGCATTTT. This translates into CASSVDGADQPQHF. This sequence joins TRBV9 and TRBJ1-5; D may be TRBD1 (5 bases). This CDR3 has 14 amino acids. Germline-derived CDR1 and CDR2 are SGDLS and YYNGEE. The germline V and J ends were trimmed by 0 bases and 5 bases, with 9 bases remaining between them.

Here the CDR3 DNA reads TGTGCCACCAGCAGAGCTACCGGGACAGAAAACACCGGGGAGCTGTTTTTT. Translating it yields CATSRATGTENTGELFF. The J gene is TRBJ2-2, the V gene TRBV15, with 7 bases matching TRBD1. The CDR3 has 17 residues. V was clipped by 1 base and J by 2 bases; unmatched bases: 7. From germline, CDR1 is LNHNV and CDR2 YYDKDF (reference sequence).